In its sample, the clone carrying this T cell receptor (beta chain) was seen once. As to treatment: about 20 received Ad26.COV2.S at low or high dose, single or two shots; 5 received placebo; per-sample allocation not given. Repertoires come from day 63 after the first vaccine or placebo injection. Trimming left V 2 bases short and J 1 base short, with 5 bases between. The CDR3 is 14 amino acids. The germline CDR1 and CDR2 sequences are MNHNY and SVGAGI (reference sequence). The source of the sample is a study of Ad26.COV2.S vaccination and SARS-CoV-2 variants. Data came from immunoSEQ multiplex PCR; TCRdb stores just in-frame clones and leaves some out. The data hold a few hundred thousand clones, with about nine tenths observed a single time.

The TCR originated in a person aged 18-65 years who received the Ad26.COV2.S COVID-19 vaccine or a placebo. The chain combines TRBV6-6 with TRBJ2-2; D unresolved. The sample consisted of peripheral blood, taken in a trial of Ad26.COV2.S vaccine versus placebo. The CDR3 bases are TGTGCCAGCAGTTACGGGAAGAACACCGGGGAGCTGTTTTTT. This encodes CASSYGKNTGELFF.